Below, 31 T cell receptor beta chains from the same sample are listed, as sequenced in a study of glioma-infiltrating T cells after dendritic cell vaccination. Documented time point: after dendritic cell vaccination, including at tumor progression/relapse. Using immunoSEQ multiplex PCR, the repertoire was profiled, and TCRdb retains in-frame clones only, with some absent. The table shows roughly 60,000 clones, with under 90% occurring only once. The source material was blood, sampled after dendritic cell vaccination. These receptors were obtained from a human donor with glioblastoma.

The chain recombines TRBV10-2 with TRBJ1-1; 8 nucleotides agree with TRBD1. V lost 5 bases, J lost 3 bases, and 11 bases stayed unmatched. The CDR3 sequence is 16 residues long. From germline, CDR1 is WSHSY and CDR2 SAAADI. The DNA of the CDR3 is TGCGCCAGCAGTTTCGGGAGGACAGGGAGGGACACTGAAGCTTTCTTT. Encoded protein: CASSFGRTGRDTEAFF.

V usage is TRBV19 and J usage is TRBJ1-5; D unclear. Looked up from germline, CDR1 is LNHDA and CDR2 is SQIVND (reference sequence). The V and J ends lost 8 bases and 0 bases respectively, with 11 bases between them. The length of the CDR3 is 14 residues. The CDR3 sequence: CASAGADSNQPQHF. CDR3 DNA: TGTGCCAGTGCCGGTGCGGATAGCAATCAGCCCCAGCATTTT.

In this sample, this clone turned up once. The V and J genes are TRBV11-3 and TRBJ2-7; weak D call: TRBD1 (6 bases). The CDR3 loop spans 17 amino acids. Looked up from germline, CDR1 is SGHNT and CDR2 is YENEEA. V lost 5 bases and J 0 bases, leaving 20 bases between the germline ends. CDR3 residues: CASSPFDRDTSSYEQYF. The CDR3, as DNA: TGTGCCAGCAGCCCTTTCGACCGGGACACCTCCTCCTACGAGCAGTACTTC.

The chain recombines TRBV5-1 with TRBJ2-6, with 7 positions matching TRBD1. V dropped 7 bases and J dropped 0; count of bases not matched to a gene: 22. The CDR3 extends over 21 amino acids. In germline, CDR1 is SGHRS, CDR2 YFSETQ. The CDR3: CASSPFNPGTENLSGANVLTF. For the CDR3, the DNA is TGCGCCAGCTCGCCCTTTAACCCCGGGACAGAAAATCTCTCTGGGGCCAACGTCCTGACTTTC. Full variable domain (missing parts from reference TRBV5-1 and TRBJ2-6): KAGVTQTPRYLIKTRGQQVTLSCSPISGHRSVSWYQQTPGQGLQFLFEYFSETQRNKGNFPGRFSGRQFSNSRSEMNVSTLELGDSALYLCASSPFNPGTENLSGANVLTFGAGSRLTVL.

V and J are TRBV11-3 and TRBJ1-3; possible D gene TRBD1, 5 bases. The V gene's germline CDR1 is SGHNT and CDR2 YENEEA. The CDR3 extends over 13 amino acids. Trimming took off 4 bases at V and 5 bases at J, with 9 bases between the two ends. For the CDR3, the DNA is TGTGCCAGCAGCTCGGACACTCGAAACACCATATATTTT. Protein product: CASSSDTRNTIYF.

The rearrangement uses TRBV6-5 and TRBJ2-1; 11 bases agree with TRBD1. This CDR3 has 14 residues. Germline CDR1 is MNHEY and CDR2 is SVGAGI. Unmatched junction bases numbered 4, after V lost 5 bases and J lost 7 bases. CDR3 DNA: TGTGCCAGCAGTCGGGACAGGGGGTTTAATGAGCAGTTCTTC. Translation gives CASSRDRGFNEQFF.

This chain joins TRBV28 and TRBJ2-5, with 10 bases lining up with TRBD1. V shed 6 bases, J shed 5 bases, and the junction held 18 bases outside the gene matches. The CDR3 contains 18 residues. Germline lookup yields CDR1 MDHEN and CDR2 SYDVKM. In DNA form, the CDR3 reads TGTGCCAGCAGAAGTCTGGGACCCCGACAGGGGGCTTACGAGACCCAGTACTTC. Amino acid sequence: CASRSLGPRQGAYETQYF. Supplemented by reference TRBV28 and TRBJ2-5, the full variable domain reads DVKVTQSSRYLVKRTGEKVFLECVQDMDHENMFWYRQDPGLGLRLIYFSYDVKMKEKGDIPEGYSVSREKKERFSLILESASTNQTSMYLCASRSLGPRQGAYETQYFGPGTRLLVL.

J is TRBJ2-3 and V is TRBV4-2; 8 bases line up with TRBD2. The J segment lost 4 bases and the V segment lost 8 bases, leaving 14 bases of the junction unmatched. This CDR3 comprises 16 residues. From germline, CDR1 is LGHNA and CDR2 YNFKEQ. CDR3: CASGGTFGGASDTQYF. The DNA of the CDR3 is TGTGCCAGCGGGGGGACGTTCGGGGGGGCATCAGATACGCAGTATTTT.

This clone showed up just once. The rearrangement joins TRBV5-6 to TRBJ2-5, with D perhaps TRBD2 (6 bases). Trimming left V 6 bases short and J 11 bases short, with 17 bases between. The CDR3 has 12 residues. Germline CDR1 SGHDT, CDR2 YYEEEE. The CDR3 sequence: CASKVSWRVQYF. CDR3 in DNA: TGTGCCAGCAAGGTTAGTTGGAGGGTTCAGTACTTC.

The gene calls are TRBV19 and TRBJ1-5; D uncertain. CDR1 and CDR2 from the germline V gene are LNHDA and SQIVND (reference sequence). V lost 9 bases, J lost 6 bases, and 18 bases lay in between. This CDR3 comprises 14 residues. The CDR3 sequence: CASRGRGGRQPQHF. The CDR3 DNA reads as TGTGCCAGCCGAGGGCGAGGTGGACGTCAGCCCCAGCATTTT.

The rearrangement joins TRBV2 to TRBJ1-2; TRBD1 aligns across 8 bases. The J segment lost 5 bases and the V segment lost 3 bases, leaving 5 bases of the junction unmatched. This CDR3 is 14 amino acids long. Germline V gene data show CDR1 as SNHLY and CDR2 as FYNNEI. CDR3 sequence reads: CASSEPGGRYGYTF. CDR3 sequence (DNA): TGTGCCAGCAGTGAGCCAGGGGGCCGATATGGCTACACCTTC.

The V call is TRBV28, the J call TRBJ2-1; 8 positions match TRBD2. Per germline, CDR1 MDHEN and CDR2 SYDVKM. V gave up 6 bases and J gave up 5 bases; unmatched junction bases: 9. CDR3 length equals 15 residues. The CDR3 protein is CASSPPGLGDNEQFF. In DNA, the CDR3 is TGTGCCAGCAGCCCCCCGGGACTAGGGGACAATGAGCAGTTCTTC.

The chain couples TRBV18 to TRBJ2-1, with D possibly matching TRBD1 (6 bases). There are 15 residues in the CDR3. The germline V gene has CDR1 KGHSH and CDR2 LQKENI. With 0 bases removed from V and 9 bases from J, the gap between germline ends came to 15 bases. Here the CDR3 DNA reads TGTGCCAGCTCACCACCTTGGGGGCGTCTTGCTGAGCAGTTCTTC. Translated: CASSPPWGRLAEQFF.

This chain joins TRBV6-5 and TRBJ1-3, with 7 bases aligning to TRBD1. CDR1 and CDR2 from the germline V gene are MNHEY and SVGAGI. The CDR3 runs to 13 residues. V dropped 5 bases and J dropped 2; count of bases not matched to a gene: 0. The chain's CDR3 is CASSGQAGNTIYF. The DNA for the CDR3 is TGTGCCAGCAGTGGACAGGCTGGAAACACCATATATTTT.

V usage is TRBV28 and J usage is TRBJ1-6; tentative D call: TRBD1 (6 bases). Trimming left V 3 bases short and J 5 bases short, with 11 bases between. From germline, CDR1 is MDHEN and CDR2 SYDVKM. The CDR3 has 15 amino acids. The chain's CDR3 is CASSFLSGDNSPLHF. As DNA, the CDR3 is TGTGCCAGCAGTTTTTTATCAGGGGATAATTCACCCCTCCACTTT.

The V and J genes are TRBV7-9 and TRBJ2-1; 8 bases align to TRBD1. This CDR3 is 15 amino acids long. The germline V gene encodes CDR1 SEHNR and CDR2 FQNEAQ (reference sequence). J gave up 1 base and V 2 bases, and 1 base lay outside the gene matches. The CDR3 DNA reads TGTGCCAGCAGCTTACGACAGGGGTCCTACAATGAGCAGTTCTTC. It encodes CASSLRQGSYNEQFF.

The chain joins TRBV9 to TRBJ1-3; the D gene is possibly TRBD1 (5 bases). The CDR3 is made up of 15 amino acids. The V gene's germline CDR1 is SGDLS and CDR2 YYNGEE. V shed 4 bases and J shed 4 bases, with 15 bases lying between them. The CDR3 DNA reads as TGTGCCAGCAGCCCCGGGGGTGGGATCGGAAACACCATATATTTT. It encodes CASSPGGGIGNTIYF. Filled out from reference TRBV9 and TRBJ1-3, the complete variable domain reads DSGVTQTPKHLITATGQRVTLRCSPRSGDLSVYWYQQSLDQGLQFLIQYYNGEERAKGNILERFSAQQFPDLHSELNLSSLELGDSALYFCASSPGGGIGNTIYFGEGSWLTVV.

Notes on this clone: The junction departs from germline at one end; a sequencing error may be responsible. As DNA, the CDR3 is TGTGCCAGCAGTTACTCTCGGACAGACTATGGCTACACCTTC. Encoded protein: CASSYSRTDYGYTF. The chain recombines TRBV10-3 with TRBJ1-2, with a weak D call TRBD1 (6 bases). This CDR3 contains 14 residues. Per the germline V gene, CDR1 is ENHRY and CDR2 is SYGVKD.

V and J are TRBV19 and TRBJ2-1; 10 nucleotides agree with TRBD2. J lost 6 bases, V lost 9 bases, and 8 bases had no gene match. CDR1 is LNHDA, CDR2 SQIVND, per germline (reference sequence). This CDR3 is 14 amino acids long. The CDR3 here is CASETSGFINEQFF. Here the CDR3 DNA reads TGTGCCAGCGAGACTAGCGGGTTTATCAATGAGCAGTTCTTC. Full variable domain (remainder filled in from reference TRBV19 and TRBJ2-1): DGGITQSPKYLFRKEGQNVTLSCEQNLNHDAMYWYRQDPGQGLRLIYYSQIVNDFQKGDIAEGYSVSREKKESFPLTVTSAQKNPTAFYLCASETSGFINEQFFGPGTRLTVL.

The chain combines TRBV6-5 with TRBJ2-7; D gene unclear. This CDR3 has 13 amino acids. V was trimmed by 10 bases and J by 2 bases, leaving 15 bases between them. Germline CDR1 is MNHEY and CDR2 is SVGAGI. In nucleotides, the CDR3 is TGTGCCACCCTTGGAACGGAGACCTACGAGCAGTACTTC. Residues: CATLGTETYEQYF.

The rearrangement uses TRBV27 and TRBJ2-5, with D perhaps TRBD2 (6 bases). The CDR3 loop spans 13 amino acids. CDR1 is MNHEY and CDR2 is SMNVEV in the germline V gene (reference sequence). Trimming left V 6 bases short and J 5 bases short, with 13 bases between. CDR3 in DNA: TGTGCCAGCAGCTTTGGAGGGTTGGAGACCCAGTACTTC. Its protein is CASSFGGLETQYF.

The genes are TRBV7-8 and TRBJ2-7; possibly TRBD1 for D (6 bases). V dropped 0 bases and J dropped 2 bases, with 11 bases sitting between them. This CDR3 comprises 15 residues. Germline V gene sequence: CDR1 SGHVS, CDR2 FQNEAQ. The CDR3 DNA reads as TGTGCCAGCAGCTTAGCGCAGCAGGGGACCTACGAGCAGTACTTC. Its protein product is CASSLAQQGTYEQYF. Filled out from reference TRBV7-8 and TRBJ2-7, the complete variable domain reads GAGVSQSPRYKVAKRGQDVALRCDPISGHVSLFWYQQALGQGPEFLTYFQNEAQLDKSGLPSDRFFAERPEGSVSTLKIQRTQQEDSAVYLCASSLAQQGTYEQYFGPGTRLTVT.

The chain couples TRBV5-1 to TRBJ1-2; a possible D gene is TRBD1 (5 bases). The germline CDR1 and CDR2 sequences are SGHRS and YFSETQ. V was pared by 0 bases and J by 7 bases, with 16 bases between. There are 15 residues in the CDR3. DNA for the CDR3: TGCGCCAGCAGCTTGGAAGCAGGGCCTATAGGTGGCTACACCTTC. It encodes CASSLEAGPIGGYTF.

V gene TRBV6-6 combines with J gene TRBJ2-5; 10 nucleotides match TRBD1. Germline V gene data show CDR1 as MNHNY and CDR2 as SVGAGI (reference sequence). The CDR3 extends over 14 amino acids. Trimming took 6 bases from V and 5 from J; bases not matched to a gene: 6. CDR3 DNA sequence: TGTGCCAGCAGGACGACAGGGGGCCACGAGACCCAGTACTTC. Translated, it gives CASRTTGGHETQYF.

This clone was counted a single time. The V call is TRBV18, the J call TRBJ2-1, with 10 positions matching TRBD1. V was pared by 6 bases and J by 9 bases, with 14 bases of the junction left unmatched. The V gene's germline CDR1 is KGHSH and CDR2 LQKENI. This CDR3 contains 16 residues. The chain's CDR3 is CASSLPASGDRGEQFF. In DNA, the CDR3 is TGTGCCAGCTCCCTCCCGGCCAGCGGGGACAGGGGTGAGCAGTTCTTC. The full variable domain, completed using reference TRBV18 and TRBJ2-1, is NAGVMQNPRHLVRRRGQEARLRCSPMKGHSHVYWYRQLPEEGLKFMVYLQKENIIDESGMPKERFSAEFPKEGPSILRIQQVVRGDSAAYFCASSLPASGDRGEQFFGPGTRLTVL.

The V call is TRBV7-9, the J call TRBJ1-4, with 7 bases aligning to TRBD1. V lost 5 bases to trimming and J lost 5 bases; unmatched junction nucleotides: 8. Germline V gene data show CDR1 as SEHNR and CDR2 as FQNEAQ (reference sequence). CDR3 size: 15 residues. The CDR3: CASSPAGTENEKLFF. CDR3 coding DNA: TGTGCCAGCAGCCCCGCCGGGACAGAAAATGAAAAACTGTTTTTT.

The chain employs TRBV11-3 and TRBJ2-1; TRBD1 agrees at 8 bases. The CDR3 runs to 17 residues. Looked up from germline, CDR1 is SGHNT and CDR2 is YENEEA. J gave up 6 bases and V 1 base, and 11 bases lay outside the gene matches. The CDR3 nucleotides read TGTGCCAGCAGCTTAGGTGTGTACAAAACAGGGGGCAATGAGCAGTTCTTC. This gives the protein CASSLGVYKTGGNEQFF.

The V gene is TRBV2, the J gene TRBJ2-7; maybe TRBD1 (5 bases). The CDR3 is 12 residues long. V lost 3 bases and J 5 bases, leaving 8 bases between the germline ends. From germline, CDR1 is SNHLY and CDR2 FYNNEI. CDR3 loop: CASSEGRDEQYF. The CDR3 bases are TGTGCCAGCAGTGAGGGGCGTGACGAGCAGTACTTC.

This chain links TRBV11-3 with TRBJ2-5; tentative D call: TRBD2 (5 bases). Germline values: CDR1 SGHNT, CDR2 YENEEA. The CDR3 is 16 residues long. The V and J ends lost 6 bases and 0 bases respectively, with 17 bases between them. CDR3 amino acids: CASRAPMDSHQETQYF. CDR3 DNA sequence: TGTGCCAGCAGAGCCCCAATGGACTCCCACCAAGAGACCCAGTACTTC.

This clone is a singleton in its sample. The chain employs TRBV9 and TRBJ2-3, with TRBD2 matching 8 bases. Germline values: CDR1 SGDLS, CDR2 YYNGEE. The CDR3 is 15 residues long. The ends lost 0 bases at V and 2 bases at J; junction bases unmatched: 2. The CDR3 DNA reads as TGTGCCAGCAGCGTAGTAGCGGGGCCCACAGATACGCAGTATTTT. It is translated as CASSVVAGPTDTQYF.

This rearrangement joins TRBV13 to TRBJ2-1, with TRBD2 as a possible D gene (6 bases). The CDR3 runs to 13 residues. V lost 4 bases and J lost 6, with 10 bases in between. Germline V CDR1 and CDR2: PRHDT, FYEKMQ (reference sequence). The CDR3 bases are TGTGCCAGCAGCTCCATGACTAGCAATGAGCAGTTCTTC. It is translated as CASSSMTSNEQFF. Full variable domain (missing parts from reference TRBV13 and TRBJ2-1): AAGVIQSPRHLIKEKRETATLKCYPIPRHDTVYWYQQGPGQDPQFLISFYEKMQSDKGSIPDRFSAQQFSDYHSELNMSSLELGDSALYFCASSSMTSNEQFFGPGTRLTVL.